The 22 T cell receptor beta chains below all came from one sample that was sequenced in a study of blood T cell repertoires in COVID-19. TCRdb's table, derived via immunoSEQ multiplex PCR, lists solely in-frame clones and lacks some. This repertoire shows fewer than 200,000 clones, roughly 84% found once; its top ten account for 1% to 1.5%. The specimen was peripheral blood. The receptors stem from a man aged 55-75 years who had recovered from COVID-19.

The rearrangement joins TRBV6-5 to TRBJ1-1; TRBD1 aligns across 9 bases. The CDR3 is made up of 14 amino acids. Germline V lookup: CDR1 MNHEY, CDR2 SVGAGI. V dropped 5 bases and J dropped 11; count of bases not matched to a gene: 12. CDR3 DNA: TGTGCCAGCAGTCCCCCCGGGACAGGGAGGAGCGCTTTCTTT. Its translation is CASSPPGTGRSAFF.

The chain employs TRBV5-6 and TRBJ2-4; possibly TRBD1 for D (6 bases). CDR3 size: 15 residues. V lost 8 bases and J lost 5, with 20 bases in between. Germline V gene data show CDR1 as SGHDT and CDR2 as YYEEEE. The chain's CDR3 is CARIRTGNIENIQYF. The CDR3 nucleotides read TGTGCCAGGATCAGAACAGGGAACATTGAAAACATTCAGTACTTC.

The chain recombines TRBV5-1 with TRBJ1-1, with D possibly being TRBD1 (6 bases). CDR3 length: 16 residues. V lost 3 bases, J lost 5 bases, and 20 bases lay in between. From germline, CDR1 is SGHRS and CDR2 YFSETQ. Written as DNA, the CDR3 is TGCGCCAGCAGCTCGACAGCAGGGGCTGGGCGTACTGAAGCTTTCTTT. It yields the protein CASSSTAGAGRTEAFF.

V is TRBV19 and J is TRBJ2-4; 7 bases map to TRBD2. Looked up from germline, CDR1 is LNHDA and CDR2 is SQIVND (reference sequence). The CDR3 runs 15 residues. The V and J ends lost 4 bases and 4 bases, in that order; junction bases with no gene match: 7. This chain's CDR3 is CASSSLRGGKNIQYF. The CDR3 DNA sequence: TGTGCCAGTAGTAGCCTGAGGGGAGGGAAAAACATTCAGTACTTC. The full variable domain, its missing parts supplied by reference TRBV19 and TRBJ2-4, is DGGITQSPKYLFRKEGQNVTLSCEQNLNHDAMYWYRQDPGQGLRLIYYSQIVNDFQKGDIAEGYSVSREKKESFPLTVTSAQKNPTAFYLCASSSLRGGKNIQYFGAGTRLSVL.

CDR3 DNA sequence: TGTGCCAGCAGGGACAGAGCGCTAAGTGAAGCTTTCTTT. The encoded protein is CASRDRALSEAFF. This sequence joins TRBV2 and TRBJ1-1; tentative D call: TRBD1 (6 bases). CDR1 is SNHLY, CDR2 FYNNEI, per germline. The CDR3 has 13 residues. V gave up 6 bases and J gave up 7 bases, with 15 bases separating them.

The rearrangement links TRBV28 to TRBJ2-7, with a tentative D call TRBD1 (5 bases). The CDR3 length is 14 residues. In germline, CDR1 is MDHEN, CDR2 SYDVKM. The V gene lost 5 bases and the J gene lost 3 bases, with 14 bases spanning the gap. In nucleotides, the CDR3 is TGTGCCAGCAGTCCCTCTAGACAGTTCTACGAGCAGTACTTC. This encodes CASSPSRQFYEQYF.

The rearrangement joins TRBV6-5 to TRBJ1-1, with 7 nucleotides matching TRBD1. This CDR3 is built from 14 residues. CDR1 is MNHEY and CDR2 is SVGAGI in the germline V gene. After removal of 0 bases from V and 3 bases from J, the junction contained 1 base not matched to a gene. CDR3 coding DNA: TGTGCCAGCAGTTACTCGACAGGGTACACTGAAGCTTTCTTT. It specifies CASSYSTGYTEAFF.

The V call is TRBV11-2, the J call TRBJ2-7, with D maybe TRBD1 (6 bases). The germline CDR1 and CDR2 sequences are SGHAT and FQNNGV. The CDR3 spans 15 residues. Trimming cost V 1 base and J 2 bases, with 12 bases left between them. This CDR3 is CASSLVGAGAYEQYF. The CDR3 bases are TGTGCCAGCAGCTTAGTGGGGGCAGGGGCCTACGAGCAGTACTTC.

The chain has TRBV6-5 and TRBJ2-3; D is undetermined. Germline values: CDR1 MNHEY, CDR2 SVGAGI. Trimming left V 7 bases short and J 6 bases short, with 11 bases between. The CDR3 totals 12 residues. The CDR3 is CASNSAGDTQYF. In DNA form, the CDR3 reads TGTGCCAGCAACTCAGCCGGGGATACGCAGTATTTT.

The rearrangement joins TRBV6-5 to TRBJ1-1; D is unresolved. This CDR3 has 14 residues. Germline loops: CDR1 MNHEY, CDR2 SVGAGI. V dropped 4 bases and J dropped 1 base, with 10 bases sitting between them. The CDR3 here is CASSLEQPNTEAFF. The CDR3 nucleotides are TGTGCCAGCAGTTTGGAACAGCCGAACACTGAAGCTTTCTTT.

CDR3 sequence: CASSLGPGSSYEQYF. The CDR3 DNA follows: TGTGCCAGCAGTTTGGGCCCAGGTAGCTCCTACGAGCAGTACTTC. The chain recombines TRBV6-5 with TRBJ2-7; D not resolved. V gave up 4 bases and J gave up 0 bases, with 13 bases separating them. The CDR3 is 15 residues long. Germline values: CDR1 MNHEY, CDR2 SVGAGI.

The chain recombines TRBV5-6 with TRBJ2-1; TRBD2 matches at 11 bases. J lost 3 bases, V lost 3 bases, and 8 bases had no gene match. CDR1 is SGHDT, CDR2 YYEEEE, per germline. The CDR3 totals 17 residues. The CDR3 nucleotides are TGTGCCAGCAGCTCCGGGACTAGCGGAAACGTCTACAATGAGCAGTTCTTC. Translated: CASSSGTSGNVYNEQFF.

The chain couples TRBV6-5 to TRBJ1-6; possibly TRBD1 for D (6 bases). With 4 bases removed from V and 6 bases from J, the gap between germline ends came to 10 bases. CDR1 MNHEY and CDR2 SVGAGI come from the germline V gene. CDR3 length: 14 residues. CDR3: CASSLRDTNSPLHF. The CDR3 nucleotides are TGTGCCAGCAGTTTACGGGACACTAATTCACCCCTCCACTTT.

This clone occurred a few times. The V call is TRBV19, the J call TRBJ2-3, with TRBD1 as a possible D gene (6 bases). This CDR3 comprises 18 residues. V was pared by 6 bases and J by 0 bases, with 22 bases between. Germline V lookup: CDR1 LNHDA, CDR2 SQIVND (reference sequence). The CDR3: CASRGRGTQSSSTDTQYF. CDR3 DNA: TGTGCCAGTAGGGGAAGGGGGACACAATCTTCTAGCACAGATACGCAGTATTTT.

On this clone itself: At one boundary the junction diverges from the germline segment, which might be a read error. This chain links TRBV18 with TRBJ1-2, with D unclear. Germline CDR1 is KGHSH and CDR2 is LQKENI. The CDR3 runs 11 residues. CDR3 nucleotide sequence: TGTGCCAGCTCACCTAATTATGGCTACACCTTC. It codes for CASSPNYGYTF. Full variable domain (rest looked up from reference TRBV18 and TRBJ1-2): NAGVMQNPRHLVRRRGQEARLRCSPMKGHSHVYWYRQLPEEGLKFMVYLQKENIIDESGMPKERFSAEFPKEGPSILRIQQVVRGDSAAYFCASSPNYGYTFGSGTRLTVV.

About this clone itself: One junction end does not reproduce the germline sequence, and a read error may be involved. In DNA, the CDR3 is TGTGTCAGCAGCCTTCGGACAGTGGGCCTGGGAGCTTTCTTT. It codes for CVSSLRTVGLGAFF. The chain joins TRBV3-1 (or the pseudogene TRBV3-2) to TRBJ1-1, with D possibly TRBD1 on 6 matching bases. Germline loops: CDR1 LGHDT, CDR2 YNNKEL (reference sequence). The CDR3 sequence is 14 residues long.

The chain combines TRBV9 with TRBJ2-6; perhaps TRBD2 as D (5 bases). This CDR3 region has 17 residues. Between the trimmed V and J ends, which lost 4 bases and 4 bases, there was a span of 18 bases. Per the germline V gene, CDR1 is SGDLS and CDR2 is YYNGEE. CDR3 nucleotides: TGTGCCAGCAGCTCCCAACATTCCGGGGAGGGGGCCAACGTCCTGACTTTC. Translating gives CASSSQHSGEGANVLTF.

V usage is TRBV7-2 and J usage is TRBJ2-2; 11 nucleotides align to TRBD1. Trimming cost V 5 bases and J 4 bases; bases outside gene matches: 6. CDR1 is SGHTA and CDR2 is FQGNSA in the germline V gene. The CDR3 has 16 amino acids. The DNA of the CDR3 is TGTGCCAGCAGCCTTGGGACAGGGGGTCTCACCGGGGAGCTGTTTTTT. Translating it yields CASSLGTGGLTGELFF.

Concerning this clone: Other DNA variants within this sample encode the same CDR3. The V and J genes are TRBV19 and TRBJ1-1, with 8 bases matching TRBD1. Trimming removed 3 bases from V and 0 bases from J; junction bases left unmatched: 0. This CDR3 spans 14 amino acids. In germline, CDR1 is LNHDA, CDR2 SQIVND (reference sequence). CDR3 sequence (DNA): TGTGCCAGTAGTATCAGGGGGCTGAACACTGAAGCTTTCTTT. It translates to CASSIRGLNTEAFF.

The CDR3 spells CASSPQPGGLNQPQHF. In DNA, the CDR3 is TGTGCCAGCTCACCACAACCAGGGGGCCTTAATCAGCCCCAGCATTTT. The chain recombines TRBV18 with TRBJ1-5, with 8 bases aligning to TRBD1. Trimming took 1 base from V and 4 from J; bases not matched to a gene: 6. The CDR3 covers 16 residues. Germline V gene sequence: CDR1 KGHSH, CDR2 LQKENI.

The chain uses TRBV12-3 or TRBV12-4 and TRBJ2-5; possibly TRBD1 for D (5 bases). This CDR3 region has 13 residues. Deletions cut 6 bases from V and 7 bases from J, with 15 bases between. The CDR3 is CASSTDSRRTQYF. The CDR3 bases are TGTGCCAGCAGCACCGACAGCAGACGGACCCAGTACTTC.

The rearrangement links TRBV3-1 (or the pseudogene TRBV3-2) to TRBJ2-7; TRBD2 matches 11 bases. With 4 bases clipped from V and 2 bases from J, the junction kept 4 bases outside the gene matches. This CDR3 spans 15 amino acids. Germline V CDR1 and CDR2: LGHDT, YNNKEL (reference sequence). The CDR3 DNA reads TGTGCCAGCAGCCGATATAGCGGGGGGGCCTACGAGCAGTACTTC. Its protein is CASSRYSGGAYEQYF.